This TCR beta chain was documented in a study of cytomegalovirus exposure and HLA in healthy donors. From germline, CDR1 is SGHKS and CDR2 YYEKEE (reference sequence). The CDR3 length is 15 residues. J lost 9 bases, V lost 5 bases, and 6 bases had no gene match. With 60 Vbeta and 13 Jbeta primers, the PCR was carried out. TCRdb's table, derived via immunoSEQ multiplex PCR, lists solely in-frame clones and lacks some. The sample lists around 90,000 clones; about 80% were seen once. The sequenced sample was PBMCs. This chain joins TRBV5-5 and TRBJ2-1, with 15 bases fitting TRBD2. This TCR derives from a man younger than 45 in good health and CMV-seronegative. CDR3 in amino acids: CASRWTSGRAVEQFF. The CDR3 nucleotides read TGTGCCAGCAGGTGGACTAGCGGGAGGGCGGTTGAGCAGTTCTTC. Based on the CDR3 plus reference TRBV5-5 and TRBJ2-1, the full variable domain is DAGVTQSPTHLIKTRGQQVTLRCSPISGHKSVSWYQQVLGQGPQFIFQYYEKEERGRGNFPDRFSARQFPNYSSELNVNALLLGDSALYLCASRWTSGRAVEQFFGPGTRLTVL.